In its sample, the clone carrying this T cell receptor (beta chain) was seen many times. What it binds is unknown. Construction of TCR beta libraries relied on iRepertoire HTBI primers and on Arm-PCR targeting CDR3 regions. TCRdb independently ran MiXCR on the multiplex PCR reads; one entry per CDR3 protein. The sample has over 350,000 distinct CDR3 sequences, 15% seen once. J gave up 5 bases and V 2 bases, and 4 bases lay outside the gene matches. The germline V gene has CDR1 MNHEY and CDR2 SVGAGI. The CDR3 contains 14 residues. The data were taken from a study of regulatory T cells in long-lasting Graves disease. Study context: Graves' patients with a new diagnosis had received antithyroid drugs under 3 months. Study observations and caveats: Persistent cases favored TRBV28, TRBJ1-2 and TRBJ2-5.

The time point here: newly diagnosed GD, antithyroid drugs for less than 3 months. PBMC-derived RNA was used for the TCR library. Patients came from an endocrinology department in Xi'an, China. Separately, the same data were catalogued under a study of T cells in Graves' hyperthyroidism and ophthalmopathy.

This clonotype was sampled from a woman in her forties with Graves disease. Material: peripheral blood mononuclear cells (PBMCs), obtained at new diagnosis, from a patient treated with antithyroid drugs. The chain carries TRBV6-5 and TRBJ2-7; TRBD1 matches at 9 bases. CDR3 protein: CASSYGTGTNEQYF. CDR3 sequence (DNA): TGTGCCAGCAGTTACGGGACAGGGACCAACGAGCAGTACTTC.